These 23 T cell receptor beta chains originate from one sample sequenced in a study of metastatic and nonmetastatic thyroid tumors. There were no patients who had received any treatment before thyroid surgery. TCRdb reanalyzed the PCR reads via MiXCR. The sample records several thousand clones, 25% to 30% being singletons. Sequencing was done on a sample of adjacent normal tissue. These receptors originate from a female donor with papillary thyroid cancer or a benign thyroid nodule (not recorded which). Some clones in this sample may be carry-over from other donors' samples.

This chain links TRBV6-5 with TRBJ1-5, with a possible D match to TRBD1 (5 bases). The CDR3 is 14 amino acids. The germline V gene has CDR1 MNHEY and CDR2 SVGAGI. V was clipped by 1 base and J by 7 bases, with 11 bases between them. Here the CDR3 reads CASSYFDSGQPQHF. The CDR3 nucleotides are TGTGCCAGCAGTTACTTCGACAGTGGACAGCCCCAGCATTTT.

This clone ranks as large (0.1 to 1%). This chain links TRBV25-1 with TRBJ2-7; TRBD1 matches 8 bases. CDR1 and CDR2 from the germline V gene are MGHDK and SYGVNS. With 3 bases clipped from V and 7 bases from J, the junction kept 8 bases outside the gene matches. This CDR3 is built from 14 residues. CDR3 loop: CASSDHRQGREQYF. In DNA form, the CDR3 reads TGTGCCAGCAGTGACCATCGACAGGGGAGAGAGCAGTACTTC.

The J gene is TRBJ1-1, the V gene TRBV7-9, with D perhaps TRBD1 (6 bases). Trimming removed 3 bases from V and 4 bases from J, with 12 bases in between. Germline V CDR1 and CDR2: SEHNR, FQNEAQ (reference sequence). This CDR3 region has 14 residues. CDR3 DNA: TGTGCCAGCAGCTTCGGACAGACTGCCACTGAAGCTTTCTTT. This gives the protein CASSFGQTATEAFF.

By sample fraction, this clone is medium-sized. The chain carries TRBV11-2 and TRBJ2-7, with 8 positions matching TRBD2. This CDR3 contains 16 residues. J was trimmed by 7 bases and V by 1 base; bases with no gene match: 12. Per germline, CDR1 SGHAT and CDR2 FQNNGV. The DNA for the CDR3 is TGTGCCAGCAGCTTAGTAGGCGGGCGGGAGGCCGGTGAGCAGTACTTC. It translates to CASSLVGGREAGEQYF.

The chain employs TRBV27 and TRBJ1-2; 9 positions agree with TRBD1. Germline V gene lookup returns CDR1 MNHEY and CDR2 SMNVEV (reference sequence). J lost 2 bases, V lost 3 bases, and 4 bases had no gene match. This CDR3 has 15 residues. CDR3 amino acids: CASSFLTGGNYGYTF. CDR3 DNA: TGTGCCAGCAGTTTCTTGACAGGGGGGAACTATGGCTACACCTTC.

The chain recombines TRBV28 with TRBJ1-2; D is unresolved. This CDR3 spans 12 amino acids. Between the trimmed V and J ends, which lost 3 bases and 5 bases, there was a span of 7 bases. Germline values: CDR1 MDHEN, CDR2 SYDVKM. The CDR3 nucleotides read TGTGCCAGCAGTTTCCAAAAATATGGCTACACCTTC. Translation: CASSFQKYGYTF.

In this sample, this clone turned up many times. V and J are TRBV4-1 and TRBJ2-2; possibly TRBD2 for D (5 bases). There are 16 residues in the CDR3. CDR1 is MGHRA and CDR2 is YSYEKL in the germline V gene. The ends were cut back, 1 base at V and 1 base at J, with 10 bases in the middle. CDR3 residues: CASSQVGLGNTGELFF. CDR3 DNA: TGCGCCAGCAGCCAAGTCGGACTTGGGAACACCGGGGAGCTGTTTTTT.

The chain carries TRBV6-1 and TRBJ1-4; 7 bases match TRBD1. Germline V lookup: CDR1 MNHNS, CDR2 SASEGT. The CDR3 has 18 residues. The V gene end was trimmed by 2 bases and the J gene end by 3 bases; junction bases not matched to a gene: 12. DNA of the CDR3: TGTGCCAGCAGTGAAACCGACAGGGATCTTGCACCTAATGAAAAACTGTTTTTT. It specifies CASSETDRDLAPNEKLFF.

In this sample, this clone turned up a few times. The rearrangement links TRBV6-1 to TRBJ1-2; TRBD1 agrees at 8 bases. CDR1 and CDR2 from the germline V gene are MNHNS and SASEGT. V lost 10 bases, J lost 0 bases, and 4 bases stayed unmatched. The CDR3 runs 13 residues. This chain's CDR3 is CATGQGPNYGYTF. In DNA form, the CDR3 reads TGTGCCACTGGACAGGGTCCTAACTATGGCTACACCTTC.

In this sample, this clone is medium-sized. The chain joins TRBV12-3 or TRBV12-4 to TRBJ1-2; no firm D call. The V end lost 5 bases, the J end lost 8 bases, and 15 bases lay between the germline ends. CDR3 length equals 13 residues. CDR3 nucleotide sequence: TGTGCCAGCAGTCTAGACGTAGGGAGGGGCTACACCTTC. Its translation is CASSLDVGRGYTF.

This clone was picked up many times. A much larger clonotype is one base distant, so this may be a read error. The gene calls are TRBV6-1 and TRBJ2-1; 8 bases agree with TRBD2. Germline loops: CDR1 MNHNS, CDR2 SASEGT. This CDR3 is 12 amino acids long. For the CDR3, the DNA is TGTGCCACGGGGGGGGGGGACAATGTGCAGTTCTTC. It yields the protein CATGGGDNVQFF.

This clone was seen a handful of times. The chain couples TRBV28 to TRBJ2-7, with 13 bases that match TRBD2. J was trimmed by 5 bases and V by 5 bases; bases with no gene match: 12. The CDR3 covers 17 residues. The V gene's germline CDR1 is MDHEN and CDR2 SYDVKM. The CDR3 DNA follows: TGTGCCAGCAGTCCACTAGCGGGAGGGCCGCGTAAGAACGAGCAGTACTTC. As protein: CASSPLAGGPRKNEQYF.

By share of the sample, this clone is large. V usage is TRBV28 and J usage is TRBJ2-7; TRBD1 matches at 8 bases. Losses at the gene ends were 6 bases for V and 0 bases for J; bases not matched to a gene: 7. There are 15 residues in the CDR3. CDR1 MDHEN and CDR2 SYDVKM come from the germline V gene. The DNA of the CDR3 is TGTGCCAGCAGCTACGGGACAGGAAGCTCCTACGAGCAGTACTTC. Its translation is CASSYGTGSSYEQYF. Using reference TRBV28 and TRBJ2-7 for the parts outside the CDR3, the full variable domain is DVKVTQSSRYLVKRTGEKVFLECVQDMDHENMFWYRQDPGLGLRLIYFSYDVKMKEKGDIPEGYSVSREKKERFSLILESASTNQTSMYLCASSYGTGSSYEQYFGPGTRLTVT.

This clone was seen a few times. The chain joins TRBV28 to TRBJ1-6, with a tentative D call TRBD1 (6 bases). The CDR3 extends over 13 amino acids. In germline, CDR1 is MDHEN, CDR2 SYDVKM. The V end was cut by 7 bases, the J end by 9 bases, with 13 bases between. CDR3 region: CASKNPRGSPLHF. In nucleotides, the CDR3 is TGTGCCAGCAAAAACCCCAGGGGTTCACCCCTCCACTTT.

V and J are TRBV20-1 and TRBJ2-5; TRBD2 matches 12 bases. Germline values: CDR1 DFQATT, CDR2 SNEGSKA (reference sequence). V lost 5 bases and J lost 5; bases outside the gene matches: 6. This CDR3 spans 14 amino acids. CDR3 nucleotide sequence: TGCAGTGCTCGACGACTAGCGGGAGCTGAGACCCAGTACTTC. As protein: CSARRLAGAETQYF.

This clone appeared a few times. The chain links TRBV6-5 to TRBJ2-5; TRBD2 matches at 7 bases. V was clipped by 4 bases and J by 9 bases; unmatched bases: 14. CDR3 length equals 15 residues. Germline CDR1 and CDR2: MNHEY and SVGAGI. The CDR3 DNA sequence: TGTGCCAGCAGTTCATTGGGGGGGAGAGAGGAGGCCCAGTACTTC. Its protein product is CASSSLGGREEAQYF.

The chain has TRBV7-3 and TRBJ1-6; the D is unclear. The germline CDR1 and CDR2 sequences are SGHTA and FQGTGA. The V and J ends lost 0 bases and 9 bases respectively, with 15 bases between them. The CDR3 spans 16 residues. CDR3 sequence (DNA): TGTGCCAGCAGCTTAACGTCCACTGAAAAGGGTTCACCCCTCCACTTT. Amino acids: CASSLTSTEKGSPLHF.

This clone occurred a few times. CDR3 coding DNA: TGTGCCAGCAGTGTGGCAGCCTCTAACTATGGCTACACCTTC. It is translated as CASSVAASNYGYTF. V usage is TRBV6-1 and J usage is TRBJ1-2; D call uncertain. This CDR3 has 14 amino acids. Per germline, CDR1 MNHNS and CDR2 SASEGT. V lost 4 bases, J lost 0 bases, and 9 bases lay in between.

This CDR3 is CASSFVSRDRQWDTQYF. The CDR3 DNA reads TGTGCCAGCAGCTTTGTATCTCGGGACAGGCAATGGGATACGCAGTATTTT. The chain carries TRBV13 and TRBJ2-3, with 8 bases fitting TRBD1. In germline, CDR1 is PRHDT, CDR2 FYEKMQ (reference sequence). The CDR3 is made up of 17 amino acids. Germline trimming cut 3 bases from V and 6 bases from J; bases unmatched to any gene: 14.

The chain employs TRBV20-1 and TRBJ2-7; D is unresolved. Deletions cut 2 bases from V and 7 bases from J, with 12 bases between. This CDR3 is built from 12 residues. Germline lookup yields CDR1 DFQATT and CDR2 SNEGSKA (reference sequence). The CDR3 here is CSARYNGLEQYF. In DNA, the CDR3 is TGCAGTGCTAGATATAATGGCTTAGAGCAGTACTTC.

The chain recombines TRBV6-2 or TRBV6-3 with TRBJ1-1; unclear D gene. This CDR3 has 14 amino acids. CDR1 and CDR2 from the germline V gene are MNHEY and SVGEGT. Trimming pared 2 bases from V and 0 bases from J, leaving 7 bases between. The CDR3 region has the DNA TGTGCCAGCAGTTACCCAGAATTGAACACTGAAGCTTTCTTT. Translating it yields CASSYPELNTEAFF.

The CDR3 loop reads CASAVQGSTIYGYTF. CDR3 sequence (DNA): TGTGCCAGCGCGGTACAGGGGAGTACTATCTATGGCTACACCTTC. The chain has TRBV6-1 and TRBJ1-2; 7 nucleotides match TRBD1. The CDR3 runs to 15 residues. Losses at the gene ends were 8 bases for V and 4 bases for J; bases not matched to a gene: 13. Germline V gene sequence: CDR1 MNHNS, CDR2 SASEGT.

CDR3 sequence (DNA): TGTGCCAGCAGCTTAGGGACGGGGAAGAACACTGAAGCTTTCTTT. This sequence encodes CASSLGTGKNTEAFF. The rearrangement links TRBV13 to TRBJ1-1; no reliable D call. Germline V gives CDR1 PRHDT, CDR2 FYEKMQ (reference sequence). The CDR3 runs 15 residues. Trimming shortened V by 0 bases and J by 1 base, and 9 bases separated the two germline ends.